The 15 T cell receptor beta chains in this list originate from one sample, sequenced in a study of shared clonotypes between healthy human individuals. This table comes from immunoSEQ multiplex PCR, and its TCRdb copy is limited to in-frame clones, with some not included. The sample lists over 95,000 clones; 40% to 55% were seen once. Source material: PBMCs. The receptors were sampled from a woman in her 40s in good health. Some clones in this sample may be carry-over from other donors' samples.

This clone was detected ten times or more. The chain uses TRBV7-9 and TRBJ2-5, with a weak D call TRBD1 (5 bases). The CDR3 is 15 amino acids. V gave up 2 bases and J gave up 0 bases, with 10 bases separating them. The V gene's germline CDR1 is SEHNR and CDR2 FQNEAQ (reference sequence). The CDR3 is CASSLSQGNQETQYF. CDR3 sequence (DNA): TGTGCCAGCAGCTTATCGCAGGGTAACCAAGAGACCCAGTACTTC.

This clone was seen at least ten times. The rearrangement joins TRBV27 to TRBJ2-3, with D uncertain. CDR3 length equals 14 residues. Trimming removed 0 bases from V and 0 bases from J, with 4 bases in between. Germline V gene data show CDR1 as MNHEY and CDR2 as SMNVEV (reference sequence). In DNA form, the CDR3 reads TGTGCCAGCAGTTTATCGGTTAGCACAGATACGCAGTATTTT. Protein: CASSLSVSTDTQYF.

V is TRBV5-1 and J is TRBJ1-2, with D perhaps matching TRBD1 (5 bases). Germline loops: CDR1 SGHRS, CDR2 YFSETQ. Deletions cut 4 bases from V and 6 bases from J, with 16 bases between. The CDR3 is made up of 14 amino acids. The CDR3 spells CASSPGGAQDGYTF. For the CDR3, the DNA is TGCGCCAGCAGCCCCGGCGGGGCCCAGGATGGCTACACCTTC.

The V gene is TRBV28, the J gene TRBJ2-1, with 13 bases identical to TRBD2. The V segment lost 3 bases and the J segment 8 bases; nucleotides outside the gene matches: 10. The length of the CDR3 is 17 residues. CDR1 is MDHEN and CDR2 is SYDVKM in the germline V gene. The CDR3 DNA is TGTGCCAGCAGTTTCGCTGTGGGGACTAGCGGGATCGATGAGCAGTTCTTC. This codes for CASSFAVGTSGIDEQFF.

As regards this clone: With a far larger clone one base away, a read error is the likely cause. The CDR3 carries no conserved terminal phenylalanine or tryptophan, so it likely arises from a read error. V and J are TRBV29-1 and TRBJ1-2; D perhaps matches TRBD1 (6 bases). The V gene's germline CDR1 is SQVTM and CDR2 ANQGSEA. Trimming removed 5 bases from V and 6 bases from J, with 19 bases in between. The CDR3 runs 14 residues. The CDR3: CSVTSLRDNDGYTL. The CDR3 nucleotides are TGCAGCGTTACCTCCCTCCGGGACAACGATGGCTACACCCTC.

In its sample, this clone was seen many times. The identical CDR3 is also encoded by other nucleotide sequences in the sample. The V gene is TRBV2, the J gene TRBJ2-7; 7 bases are a match to TRBD2. This CDR3 is built from 14 residues. Germline V gene sequence: CDR1 SNHLY, CDR2 FYNNEI. The trim removed 4 bases at V and 2 bases at J, leaving 5 bases unmatched. Written as DNA, the CDR3 is TGTGCCAGCAGTGTTCAAGCGGGACCCTACGAGCAGTACTTC. It yields the protein CASSVQAGPYEQYF.

This clone has ten or more counts. Other nucleotide sequences from this sample produce the same CDR3. V and J are TRBV28 and TRBJ2-2, with 7 bases fitting TRBD2. Germline V gene data show CDR1 as MDHEN and CDR2 as SYDVKM. The J segment lost 2 bases and the V segment lost 6 bases, leaving 6 bases of the junction unmatched. The CDR3 extends over 15 amino acids. In nucleotides, the CDR3 is TGTGCCAGCAGGAAGGCTAGCGGTAACACCGGGGAGCTGTTTTTT. This gives the protein CASRKASGNTGELFF.

This chain connects TRBV18 to TRBJ2-7; a possible D gene is TRBD2 (6 bases). Deletions cut 4 bases from V and 4 bases from J, with 14 bases between. CDR3 size: 14 residues. Germline CDR1 KGHSH, CDR2 LQKENI. This CDR3 reads CASSRLEGWYEQYF. The CDR3 nucleotides read TGTGCCAGCTCACGGTTGGAGGGGTGGTACGAGCAGTACTTC.

This clone was picked up a small number of times. The chain links TRBV29-1 to TRBJ2-7, with D tentatively TRBD2 (5 bases). Trimming stripped 6 bases from V and 3 bases from J, with 15 bases between. From germline, CDR1 is SQVTM and CDR2 ANQGSEA. There are 13 residues in the CDR3. CDR3 bases: TGCAGCGTCGGCAGAGGAGGTGGCTACGAGCAGTACTTC. Its translation: CSVGRGGGYEQYF.

This chain uses TRBV4-1 with TRBJ2-3; 8 bases are a match to TRBD1. Germline assignment: CDR1 MGHRA and CDR2 YSYEKL. The CDR3 contains 17 residues. Trimming cost V 4 bases and J 3 bases; bases outside gene matches: 12. The CDR3: CASSPRLTGGRTDTQYF. Written as DNA, the CDR3 is TGCGCCAGCAGCCCACGGCTTACAGGGGGGAGGACAGATACGCAGTATTTT.

The CDR3 coding sequence is TGTGCCAGCAGTCCCTTTATGACCTGGGGCTACACCTTC. It codes for CASSPFMTWGYTF. The chain combines TRBV28 with TRBJ1-2, with no clear D. Germline CDR1 and CDR2: MDHEN and SYDVKM. The V end was cut by 5 bases, the J end by 8 bases, with 15 bases between. This CDR3 has 13 amino acids.

This clone was observed a few times. This chain joins TRBV13 and TRBJ1-3; D possibly corresponds to TRBD1 (5 bases). Trimming cost V 3 bases and J 4 bases, with 10 bases left between them. Germline V CDR1 and CDR2: PRHDT, FYEKMQ (reference sequence). CDR3 length: 14 amino acids. In DNA form, the CDR3 reads TGTGCCAGCAGCTTTCAGGGCGTCGGAAACACCATATATTTT. Translating it yields CASSFQGVGNTIYF.

On this clone itself: This specimen includes other DNA sequences encoding the same CDR3. This chain uses TRBV5-6 with TRBJ2-7; no reliable D call. This CDR3 contains 13 residues. V lost 0 bases, J lost 4 bases, and 8 bases lay in between. Germline assignment: CDR1 SGHDT and CDR2 YYEEEE. The CDR3 nucleotides read TGTGCCAGCAGCTTGGGGCAGTCATACGAGCAGTACTTC. Encoded protein: CASSLGQSYEQYF.

There are many counts of this clone. The genes are TRBV29-1 and TRBJ2-1, with TRBD1 as a possible D gene (6 bases). Trimming left V 3 bases short and J 2 bases short, with 11 bases between. Germline V gives CDR1 SQVTM, CDR2 ANQGSEA. This CDR3 has 14 residues. The CDR3 loop is CSVDLDSAYNEQFF. Here the CDR3 DNA reads TGCAGCGTTGACCTGGACAGCGCCTACAATGAGCAGTTCTTC.

Comment on this clone: The sample holds other DNA sequences that translate to the same CDR3. The gene calls are TRBV28 and TRBJ2-5; weak D call: TRBD1 (6 bases). With 5 bases removed from V and 2 bases from J, the gap between germline ends came to 12 bases. This CDR3 spans 14 amino acids. CDR1 is MDHEN and CDR2 is SYDVKM in the germline V gene. CDR3 DNA sequence: TGTGCCAGCAGTCAAGGACAGCTACAAGAGACCCAGTACTTC. This sequence encodes CASSQGQLQETQYF. Complete variable domain (other parts from reference TRBV28 and TRBJ2-5): DVKVTQSSRYLVKRTGEKVFLECVQDMDHENMFWYRQDPGLGLRLIYFSYDVKMKEKGDIPEGYSVSREKKERFSLILESASTNQTSMYLCASSQGQLQETQYFGPGTRLLVL.